These T cell receptor beta chains were read from a single sample in a study of blood T cell repertoires in COVID-19. Measured with immunoSEQ multiplex PCR; TCRdb has only the in-frame clones, and not every one. The top ten clones hold 2% to 2.5% of a sample with around 140,000 clones, about 90% of them seen once. Sample: peripheral blood. The origin of the receptors is a man aged 50 to 59 with active COVID-19. CDR3s include the opening cysteine and the closing phenylalanine or tryptophan. The D gene is left open where the match is weak. Some rows have no size entry. The others give once, few or many, or a class for an expanded clone.

abundance	len	j_gene	d_gene	v_gene	CDR3aa	CDR3nt
NA	16	TRBJ1-1	NA	TRBV30	CAWSGTGAGRLSGAFF	TGTGCCTGGAGTGGGACCGGGGCAGGGAGGCTCAGCGGAGCTTTCTTT
NA	16	TRBJ1-4	NA	TRBV7-9	CASSLKEGVLGEKLFF	TGTGCCAGCAGCTTAAAGGAAGGAGTACTTGGTGAAAAACTGTTTTTT
NA	15	TRBJ1-1	TRBD1	TRBV5-5	CASSFSGTGYTEAFF	TGTGCCAGCAGCTTTTCCGGGACAGGGTACACTGAAGCTTTCTTT
NA	14	TRBJ1-5	NA	TRBV4-2	CASSQGSGDQPQHF	TGTGCCAGCAGCCAAGGGTCAGGGGATCAGCCCCAGCATTTT
NA	21	TRBJ2-3	NA	TRBV19	CASSTRRYWHRDRKGTDTQYF	TGTGCCAGTAGTACCCGGCGCTACTGGCACAGAGATAGAAAGGGGACAGATACGCAGTATTTT
NA	14	TRBJ1-4	NA	TRBV28	CASSPGATNEKLFF	TGTGCCAGCAGCCCAGGGGCAACTAATGAAAAACTGTTTTTT
once	12	TRBJ1-4	NA	TRBV6-5	CASSSLNEKLFF	TGTGCCAGCAGTTCCCTTAATGAAAAACTGTTTTTT
few	17	TRBJ1-4	TRBD1	TRBV18	CASSSGTGAQWGEKLFF	TGTGCCAGCTCATCCGGGACAGGGGCTCAGTGGGGTGAAAAACTGTTTTTT
NA	16	TRBJ1-3	NA	TRBV10-3	CAISPGGPNSGNTIYF	TGTGCCATCAGCCCCGGGGGACCGAACTCTGGAAACACCATATATTTT
NA	15	TRBJ2-1	NA	TRBV15	CATSRDYPIGDEQFF	TGTGCCACCAGCAGAGATTACCCCATCGGGGATGAGCAGTTCTTC
once	13	TRBJ2-1	NA	TRBV28	CASSLKGLLEQFF	TGTGCCAGCAGTCTGAAGGGGTTGTTAGAGCAGTTCTTC
once	14	TRBJ1-5	NA	TRBV2	CASSRENSNQPQHF	TGTGCCAGCAGTCGGGAGAATAGCAATCAGCCCCAGCATTTT